This entry lists 20 T cell receptor beta chains sequenced from one sample in a study of T cell repertoires in ileal Crohn's disease. Produced via immunoSEQ multiplex PCR; TCRdb's table is partial and in-frame only. The sample consists of some 15,000 clones, nearly 85% of them appearing once. The material sequenced was ileal tissue. The receptors derive from an adult with Crohn's disease.

The chain employs TRBV9 and TRBJ2-7, with TRBD1 as a possible D gene (7 bases). Germline V lookup: CDR1 SGDLS, CDR2 YYNGEE. The CDR3 is made up of 15 amino acids. Trimming shortened V by 4 bases and J by 1 base, and 15 bases separated the two germline ends. The CDR3 region has the DNA TGTGCCAGCAGCCCGCGGGACAGCGGATCCTACGAGCAGTACTTC. This gives the protein CASSPRDSGSYEQYF.

There are a few counts of this clone. The chain has TRBV11-2 and TRBJ2-1, with 15 bases identical to TRBD2. CDR1 SGHAT and CDR2 FQNNGV come from the germline V gene. This CDR3 comprises 17 residues. V trimming: 5 bases; J trimming: 4 bases; junction bases outside the gene matches: 6. CDR3 sequence reads: CASSIGTSGGMYNEQFF. DNA for the CDR3: TGTGCCAGCAGCATAGGGACTAGCGGGGGGATGTACAATGAGCAGTTCTTC.

The chain uses TRBV2 and TRBJ2-7; 7 bases are a match to TRBD2. The CDR3 runs 13 residues. Germline-derived CDR1 and CDR2 are SNHLY and FYNNEI. After removal of 7 bases from V and 3 bases from J, the junction contained 6 bases not matched to a gene. Written as DNA, the CDR3 is TGTGCCAGCAACCGGGCTAGCGGCTACGAGCAGTACTTC. Encoded protein: CASNRASGYEQYF.

This clone turned up a few times. The rearrangement uses TRBV27 and TRBJ2-3; a weak D match, TRBD2 (6 bases). V was pared by 10 bases and J by 0 bases, with 14 bases between. This CDR3 is built from 14 residues. In germline, CDR1 is MNHEY, CDR2 SMNVEV (reference sequence). The CDR3 DNA sequence: TGTGCCACCACGCGGGACCCTAGCACAGATACGCAGTATTTT. It is translated as CATTRDPSTDTQYF.

This clone was recorded a few times. The chain couples TRBV2 to TRBJ2-5, with D tentatively TRBD2 (7 bases). Trimming cost V 1 base and J 1 base, with 16 bases left between them. This CDR3 has 17 amino acids. Germline CDR1 and CDR2: SNHLY and FYNNEI. The CDR3 sequence: CASSEVGRGKIQETQYF. CDR3 DNA: TGTGCCAGCAGTGAAGTGGGGAGGGGGAAGATCCAAGAGACCCAGTACTTC.

The chain links TRBV30 to TRBJ2-3; D gene unclear. This CDR3 has 14 amino acids. With 3 bases removed from V and 0 bases from J, the gap between germline ends came to 10 bases. The germline V gene has CDR1 GTSNPN and CDR2 SVGIG (reference sequence). DNA of the CDR3: TGTGCCTGGAGGACCACAGCTAGCACAGATACGCAGTATTTT. It translates to CAWRTTASTDTQYF. Full variable domain (outside the CDR3, taken from reference TRBV30 and TRBJ2-3): SQTIHQWPATLVQPVGSPLSLECTVEGTSNPNLYWYRQAAGRGLQLLFYSVGIGQISSEVPQNLSASRPQDRQFILSSKKLLLSDSGFYLCAWRTTASTDTQYFGPGTRLTVL.

The rearrangement uses TRBV7-9 and TRBJ1-1; 7 bases line up with TRBD1. CDR3 length: 12 residues. V trimming: 7 bases; J trimming: 8 bases; junction bases outside the gene matches: 7. Germline V gene data show CDR1 as SEHNR and CDR2 as FQNEAQ (reference sequence). The CDR3 protein is CASNPQGWEAFF. As DNA, the CDR3 is TGTGCCAGCAACCCACAGGGGTGGGAAGCTTTCTTT.

The chain couples TRBV7-3 to TRBJ2-6, with no clear D. The germline V gene encodes CDR1 SGHTA and CDR2 FQGTGA. This CDR3 has 17 residues. The germline V and J ends were trimmed by 2 bases and 0 bases, with 11 bases remaining between them. Here the CDR3 DNA reads TGTGCCAGCAGCTTAGCGCCAGCTAGCTCTGGGGCCAACGTCCTGACTTTC. This translates into CASSLAPASSGANVLTF.

This clone was picked up one time. The rearrangement joins TRBV6-1 to TRBJ2-2; D is ambiguous. There are 19 residues in the CDR3. Germline V gene data show CDR1 as MNHNS and CDR2 as SASEGT. Trimming stripped 4 bases from V and 0 bases from J, with 21 bases between. The CDR3: CASSGPQTLTLANTGELFF. The CDR3 DNA is TGTGCCAGCAGTGGGCCCCAGACATTGACCCTGGCGAACACCGGGGAGCTGTTTTTT.

The chain has TRBV15 and TRBJ2-1, with 12 nucleotides matching TRBD1. V trimming: 5 bases; J trimming: 8 bases; junction bases outside the gene matches: 10. CDR1 and CDR2 (germline): LNHNV, YYDKDF (reference sequence). The CDR3 sequence is 16 residues long. The CDR3 DNA sequence: TGTGCCACCAGCGGACGGGGACAGGGGGCAACTGATGAGCAGTTCTTC. It yields the protein CATSGRGQGATDEQFF.

In its sample, this clone was seen once. The rearrangement links TRBV5-1 to TRBJ1-5; D gene unclear. V was cut by 4 bases and J by 4 bases, with 9 bases left in between. CDR1 and CDR2 from the germline V gene are SGHRS and YFSETQ. This CDR3 has 13 residues. CDR3 sequence: CASSRRGNQPQHF. DNA of the CDR3: TGCGCCAGCAGCCGTCGGGGAAATCAGCCCCAGCATTTT.

The chain combines TRBV14 with TRBJ1-2, with D possibly being TRBD1 (5 bases). CDR1 is SGHDN, CDR2 FVKESK, per germline. The ends were cut back, 5 bases at V and 8 bases at J, with 18 bases in the middle. The CDR3 consists of 14 residues. Here the CDR3 reads CASSIQPTGEGYTF. The CDR3 coding sequence is TGTGCCAGCAGCATTCAACCTACGGGGGAAGGCTACACCTTC.

V usage is TRBV7-7 and J usage is TRBJ2-5; tentative D call: TRBD2 (6 bases). Trimming shortened V by 5 bases and J by 5 bases, and 21 bases separated the two germline ends. Germline loops: CDR1 SSHAT, CDR2 FNYEAQ (reference sequence). This CDR3 contains 16 residues. Here the CDR3 DNA reads TGTGCCAGCAGCCCTCGTGGCGGGATAGCCCAGGAGACCCAGTACTTC. Protein sequence: CASSPRGGIAQETQYF. Using reference TRBV7-7 and TRBJ2-5 for the parts outside the CDR3, the full variable domain is GAGVSQSPRYKVTKRGQDVTLRCDPISSHATLYWYQQALGQGPEFLTYFNYEAQPDKSGLPSDRFSAERPEGSISTLTIQRTEQRDSAMYRCASSPRGGIAQETQYFGPGTRLLVL.

This rearrangement joins TRBV30 to TRBJ1-5; D perhaps matches TRBD1 (5 bases). The CDR3 runs 13 residues. V lost 3 bases, J lost 7 bases, and 13 bases lay in between. Germline CDR1 is GTSNPN and CDR2 is SVGIG (reference sequence). The CDR3 is CAWSAGTGQPQHF. CDR3 nucleotides: TGTGCCTGGAGCGCGGGGACGGGCCAGCCCCAGCATTTT.

V and J are TRBV18 and TRBJ2-3; 8 bases are a match to TRBD2. Looked up from germline, CDR1 is KGHSH and CDR2 is LQKENI. Germline trimming cut 3 bases from V and 10 bases from J; bases unmatched to any gene: 15. The CDR3 loop spans 16 amino acids. The DNA of the CDR3 is TGTGCCAGCTCACCTGCCCCGGGGGGGCCAGGATTGGCGCAGTATTTT. Translation: CASSPAPGGPGLAQYF.

The chain carries TRBV2 and TRBJ2-1; 7 nucleotides align to TRBD2. Unmatched junction bases numbered 15, after V lost 2 bases and J lost 5 bases. In germline, CDR1 is SNHLY, CDR2 FYNNEI. The CDR3 spans 18 residues. In DNA, the CDR3 is TGTGCCAGCAGTGAACGCACGCAATCTCGGAGCGGGAACAATGAGCAGTTCTTC. Amino acid sequence: CASSERTQSRSGNNEQFF.

The chain carries TRBV5-1 and TRBJ1-1; D unresolved. V was pared by 2 bases and J by 1 base, with 6 bases between. Per germline, CDR1 SGHRS and CDR2 YFSETQ. The CDR3 runs 13 residues. The CDR3 reads CASSFAGNTEAFF. CDR3 in DNA: TGCGCCAGCAGCTTCGCAGGGAACACTGAAGCTTTCTTT.

This clone was observed once. The chain has TRBV27 and TRBJ2-7, with 13 bases aligning to TRBD2. V lost 7 bases, J lost 0 bases, and 15 bases stayed unmatched. Per the germline V gene, CDR1 is MNHEY and CDR2 is SMNVEV (reference sequence). The CDR3 runs to 19 residues. CDR3 region: CASIDRAFGLAGDSYEQYF. CDR3 DNA: TGTGCCAGCATCGACAGGGCATTTGGACTAGCGGGGGACTCCTACGAGCAGTACTTC.

J is TRBJ2-3 and V is TRBV4-1; 7 bases align to TRBD1. CDR3 length: 15 amino acids. Unmatched junction bases numbered 4, after V lost 1 base and J lost 3 bases. Germline CDR1 is MGHRA and CDR2 is YSYEKL. The CDR3 sequence is CASSQAGTVTDTQYF. The CDR3 bases are TGCGCCAGCAGCCAAGCCGGGACAGTGACAGATACGCAGTATTTT.

The chain couples TRBV4-1 to TRBJ1-2, with D perhaps TRBD1 (6 bases). Trimming removed 0 bases from V and 12 bases from J, with 14 bases in between. The germline CDR1 and CDR2 sequences are MGHRA and YSYEKL. This CDR3 has 13 residues. The CDR3 DNA sequence: TGCGCCAGCAGCCAAGATCGTGGGACAAAAAACACCTTC. Protein product: CASSQDRGTKNTF.